This T cell receptor beta chain was retrieved from a study of T cell responses to AZD1222 COVID-19 vaccine. Points from the study as a whole: Donors in the cohort were predominantly white British and more often female, and clonal diversity was possibly underestimated. Spike-specific TCR breadth and depth both grew after two AZD1222 doses.

This table comes from immunoSEQ multiplex PCR, and its TCRdb copy is limited to in-frame clones, with some not included. This sample has about 92,000 clones; just over 90% occur once, and the top ten carry about a fifth. Germline loops: CDR1 MDHEN, CDR2 SYDVKM. Trimming removed 6 bases from V and 4 bases from J, with 18 bases in between. The CDR3 consists of 15 residues. A word on this clone: Its specificity is unknown.

The sequence was obtained from an adult in good health. The rearrangement uses TRBV28 and TRBJ1-1; D unresolved. This specimen consisted of peripheral blood, obtained on day 0 of AZD1222 vaccination. The CDR3 here is CASRGFEGASTEAFF. The DNA of the CDR3 is TGTGCCAGCAGGGGTTTCGAGGGAGCCAGCACTGAAGCTTTCTTT.